Listed below are T cell receptor beta chains from one sample, sequenced in a study of Ad26.COV2.S vaccination and SARS-CoV-2 variants. Clones were read by immunoSEQ multiplex PCR, and TCRdb kept only the in-frame ones, dropping some. Of 300,000 to 400,000 clones in the sample, 88% were seen once. The sample consisted of peripheral blood, taken in a trial of Ad26.COV2.S vaccine versus placebo. The source of these receptors is a person between 18 and 60 years old who received the Ad26.COV2.S COVID-19 vaccine or a placebo. Both conserved end residues are part of each CDR3. The D gene is left open where the match is weak. Clone size is given for some rows only: seen once, a few or many times, or a class if the clone is expanded.

j_call clone_size cdr3_length d_call v_call cdr3_aa cdr3_nt
TRBJ1-2 NA 13 NA TRBV30 CAWSVLRGYGYTF TGTGCCTGGAGTGTACTTCGGGGGTATGGCTACACCTTC
TRBJ2-1 NA 14 NA TRBV19 CATRLDSAYNEQFF TGTGCCACGCGACTAGACTCGGCCTACAATGAGCAGTTCTTC
TRBJ1-2 NA 12 NA TRBV6-5 CATYRELYGYTF TGTGCCACCTACAGGGAATTGTATGGCTACACCTTC
TRBJ1-2 NA 15 NA TRBV5-6 CASSQPPYRNYGYTF TGTGCCAGCAGCCAACCGCCGTATCGGAACTATGGCTACACCTTC
TRBJ1-1 NA 13 NA TRBV28 CASSRRRNTEAFF TGTGCCAGCAGCCGGAGGAGGAACACTGAAGCTTTCTTT
TRBJ1-2 NA 12 NA TRBV19 CASTHRGDGYTF TGTGCCAGTACCCACCGTGGGGATGGCTACACCTTC
TRBJ2-7 NA 14 NA TRBV5-1 CASSPGSPGYEQYF TGCGCCAGCAGCCCCGGGTCCCCGGGGTATGAGCAGTACTTC
TRBJ2-7 NA 14 NA TRBV6-5 CASSLGGRAYEQYF TGTGCCAGCAGCCTGGGGGGTAGGGCGTACGAGCAGTACTTC
TRBJ2-1 NA 9 NA TRBV21-1 CASGDEQFF TGTGCCAGCGGGGATGAGCAGTTCTTC
TRBJ2-5 NA 15 TRBD2 TRBV5-1 CASNPLAGGSETQYF TGCGCCAGCAACCCACTAGCGGGAGGTTCGGAGACCCAGTACTTC
TRBJ1-4 NA 14 TRBD1 TRBV4-3 CASSLGGSAEKLFF TGCGCCAGCAGCCTAGGGGGCTCGGCCGAAAAACTGTTTTTT
TRBJ2-7 few 15 NA TRBV5-4 CASSPNKQPPYEQYF TGTGCCAGCAGCCCCAATAAACAGCCACCCTACGAGCAGTACTTC
TRBJ1-2 NA 13 NA TRBV28 CASSQGTVYGYTF TGTGCCAGCAGTCAGGGGACGGTCTATGGCTACACCTTC
TRBJ1-5 NA 15 NA TRBV5-6 CASSLVRDEGQPQHF TGTGCCAGCAGCTTGGTAAGGGACGAGGGCCAGCCCCAGCATTTT
TRBJ2-7 NA 14 NA TRBV6-5 CASSYSQDLYEQYF TGTGCCAGCAGTTACTCACAGGACCTCTACGAGCAGTACTTC
TRBJ2-1 NA 15 TRBD2 TRBV11-3 CASSLVTGGANEQFF TGTGCCAGCAGCTTAGTGACCGGGGGGGCAAATGAGCAGTTCTTC
TRBJ2-7 once 14 TRBD2 TRBV3-1/TRBV3-2 CASSQASGGYEQYF TGTGCCAGCAGCCAAGCTAGCGGGGGTTACGAGCAGTACTTC
TRBJ2-1 NA 14 NA TRBV19 CASSTRDLYNEQFF TGTGCCAGTAGTACTCGGGACCTCTACAATGAGCAGTTCTTC
TRBJ2-7 NA 13 NA TRBV2 CASREGRGTEQYF TGTGCCAGCAGGGAGGGGAGAGGAACCGAGCAGTACTTC
TRBJ2-7 NA 14 TRBD1 TRBV7-6 CASSSTGNGYEQYF TGTGCCAGCAGCTCGACAGGGAATGGGTACGAGCAGTACTTC
TRBJ2-7 NA 15 NA TRBV5-1 CASSLGADLPYEQYF TGCGCCAGCAGCTTGGGAGCGGACCTTCCCTACGAGCAGTACTTC
TRBJ2-1 NA 14 TRBD1 TRBV27 CASRTGKIWDEQFF TGTGCCAGCAGGACAGGGAAGATCTGGGATGAGCAGTTCTTC
TRBJ2-1 once 15 NA TRBV12-5 CASGLSFGPYNEQFF TGTGCTAGTGGTTTGTCCTTCGGGCCCTACAATGAGCAGTTCTTC
TRBJ2-7 NA 16 NA TRBV2 CASSARSQGPLYEQYF TGTGCCAGCTCCGCACGGTCACAGGGTCCGCTCTACGAGCAGTACTTC
TRBJ1-3 NA 17 TRBD1 TRBV19 CASMSGGLYLSGNTIYF TGTGCCAGTATGTCAGGGGGACTCTATCTTTCTGGAAACACCATATATTTT
TRBJ2-1 once 14 TRBD2 TRBV9 CASSVSGRAHEQFF TGTGCCAGCAGCGTTAGCGGGAGGGCCCATGAGCAGTTCTTC
TRBJ2-3 once 15 NA TRBV6-5 CASSYGQGRTDTQYF TGTGCCAGCAGTTACGGGCAGGGGCGCACAGATACGCAGTATTTT
TRBJ2-3 NA 16 NA TRBV18 CASSKMDTFYTDTQYF TGTGCCAGCTCAAAGATGGACACCTTTTACACAGATACGCAGTATTTT
TRBJ1-5 NA 17 NA TRBV4-3 CASSQDFAGVSVQPQHF TGCGCCAGCAGCCAAGATTTCGCAGGGGTAAGTGTCCAGCCCCAGCATTTT
TRBJ1-1 NA 15 NA TRBV6-2/TRBV6-3 CASSYLRAANTEAFF TGTGCCAGCAGTTACCTGAGGGCAGCGAACACTGAAGCTTTCTTT
TRBJ1-1 NA 13 NA TRBV18 CASSPSGDTEAFF TGTGCCAGCTCACCCTCCGGGGACACTGAAGCTTTCTTT
TRBJ1-2 NA 15 TRBD1 TRBV7-6 CASSPDRGRSDGYTF TGTGCCAGCAGCCCGGACAGGGGGCGCTCGGATGGCTACACCTTC
TRBJ2-2 NA 12 NA TRBV12-3/TRBV12-4 CASSSGAGELFF TGTGCCAGCAGTTCGGGGGCCGGGGAGCTGTTTTTT
TRBJ1-1 NA 16 NA TRBV21-1 CASSKSSGTPNTEAFF TGTGCCAGCAGCAAATCATCCGGGACACCGAACACTGAAGCTTTCTTT
TRBJ2-5 NA 18 TRBD1 TRBV11-2 CASSLVLSRDRNQETQYF TGTGCCAGCAGCTTAGTCCTGAGCCGGGACAGGAACCAAGAGACCCAGTACTTC
TRBJ2-7 NA 16 NA TRBV15 CATSRDGTGGLDKQYF TGTGCCACCAGCAGAGATGGTACGGGGGGCCTGGATAAGCAGTACTTC
TRBJ1-5 NA 17 TRBD1 TRBV3-1/TRBV3-2 CASSQAGQGGSNQPQHF TGTGCCAGCAGCCAAGCCGGACAGGGTGGGAGCAATCAGCCCCAGCATTTT
TRBJ2-3 NA 14 TRBD2 TRBV29-1 CSAPRAGVADTQYF TGCAGCGCCCCACGGGCGGGAGTGGCAGATACGCAGTATTTT
TRBJ1-5 NA 15 NA TRBV3-1/TRBV3-2 CASSPTSSVNQPQHF TGTGCCAGCAGCCCCACAAGTAGTGTAAATCAGCCCCAGCATTTT
TRBJ1-5 NA 13 NA TRBV4-2 CASSQDRNQPQHF TGTGCCAGCAGCCAAGACCGCAATCAGCCCCAGCATTTT
TRBJ2-7 NA 16 TRBD1 TRBV19 CASTISSTGGSYEQYF TGTGCCAGCACTATCTCCTCGACAGGGGGCTCCTACGAGCAGTACTTC
TRBJ1-2 NA 16 NA TRBV6-1 CASSEGEGAGLYGYTF TGTGCCAGCAGTGAAGGAGAAGGGGCAGGGTTATATGGCTACACCTTC
TRBJ1-1 few 12 NA TRBV11-2 CASSTMNTEAFF TGTGCCAGCAGCACAATGAACACTGAAGCTTTCTTT
TRBJ2-7 NA 14 NA TRBV19 CASSTYQHTYEQYF TGTGCCAGTTCCACATACCAACATACCTACGAGCAGTACTTC
TRBJ2-3 NA 14 NA TRBV6-5 CASSYAGSTDTQYF TGTGCCAGCAGTTACGCGGGGAGCACAGATACGCAGTATTTT
TRBJ2-3 NA 12 NA TRBV29-1 CSVGPAADTQYF TGCAGCGTTGGTCCAGCGGCAGATACGCAGTATTTT
TRBJ1-3 NA 16 TRBD1 TRBV4-3 CASSQNDRGTGNTIYF TGCGCCAGCAGCCAGAACGACAGGGGCACTGGAAACACCATATATTTT
TRBJ2-7 NA 14 NA TRBV19 CASSTRGRLGEQYF TGTGCCAGTAGTACCCGGGGACGTCTGGGCGAGCAGTACTTC
TRBJ2-5 NA 14 NA TRBV5-4 CASSLGTPQETQYF TGTGCCAGCAGCTTGGGGACGCCGCAAGAGACCCAGTACTTC